Below, 30 T cell receptor beta chains from the same sample are listed, as sequenced in a study of T cell responses to AZD1222 COVID-19 vaccine. Clones were read by immunoSEQ multiplex PCR, and TCRdb kept only the in-frame ones, dropping some. Of 98,000 or so clones listed, about 86% are singletons. Sequenced material: peripheral blood, taken on day 0 of AZD1222 vaccination. These receptors all stem from an adult in good health.

This clone showed up just a few times. This chain uses TRBV28 with TRBJ2-7, with D possibly TRBD2 on 5 matching bases. This CDR3 contains 15 residues. Deletions cut 4 bases from V and 0 bases from J, with 13 bases between. The germline V gene has CDR1 MDHEN and CDR2 SYDVKM. The CDR3 reads CASSYSGGGSYEQYF. The CDR3 DNA reads TGTGCCAGCAGTTACAGCGGCGGTGGCTCCTACGAGCAGTACTTC.

This clone came up a few times. The chain recombines TRBV2 with TRBJ2-6, with TRBD1 as a possible D gene (6 bases). The germline V and J ends were trimmed by 5 bases and 4 bases, with 9 bases remaining between them. The V gene's germline CDR1 is SNHLY and CDR2 FYNNEI. The CDR3 is made up of 14 amino acids. CDR3 bases: TGTGCCAGCAGTTGGGGGCCGGGGGCCAACGTCCTGACTTTC. This sequence encodes CASSWGPGANVLTF. The complete variable domain, with remaining parts taken from reference TRBV2 and TRBJ2-6, reads EPEVTQTPSHQVTQMGQEVILRCVPISNHLYFYWYRQILGQKVEFLVSFYNNEISEKSEIFDDQFSVERPDGSNFTLKIRSTKLEDSAMYFCASSWGPGANVLTFGAGSRLTVL.

The V gene is TRBV28, the J gene TRBJ2-7, with D perhaps assigned TRBD1 or TRBD2 (5 bases each). Per germline, CDR1 MDHEN and CDR2 SYDVKM. This CDR3 has 13 amino acids. Trimming cost V 5 bases and J 4 bases, with 12 bases left between them. The CDR3 protein is CASSEGNNYEQYF. CDR3 sequence (DNA): TGTGCCAGCAGTGAGGGGAACAATTACGAGCAGTACTTC. The whole variable domain, filled in from reference TRBV28 and TRBJ2-7, reads DVKVTQSSRYLVKRTGEKVFLECVQDMDHENMFWYRQDPGLGLRLIYFSYDVKMKEKGDIPEGYSVSREKKERFSLILESASTNQTSMYLCASSEGNNYEQYFGPGTRLTVT.

The chain employs TRBV5-6 and TRBJ1-1, with unresolved D. CDR3 size: 13 residues. Germline CDR1 SGHDT, CDR2 YYEEEE. V lost 5 bases and J lost 4, with 12 bases in between. This CDR3 reads CASSPGGRTEAFF. The CDR3 DNA reads TGTGCCAGCAGTCCGGGCGGGCGCACTGAAGCTTTCTTT.

The chain couples TRBV19 to TRBJ1-2, with 8 bases that match TRBD1. Germline CDR1 is LNHDA and CDR2 is SQIVND (reference sequence). The CDR3 runs to 13 residues. J was trimmed by 6 bases and V by 4 bases; bases with no gene match: 4. CDR3 loop: CASSRTGYHGYTF. Here the CDR3 DNA reads TGTGCCAGTAGTAGGACAGGGTACCATGGCTACACCTTC. Complete variable domain (other parts from reference TRBV19 and TRBJ1-2): DGGITQSPKYLFRKEGQNVTLSCEQNLNHDAMYWYRQDPGQGLRLIYYSQIVNDFQKGDIAEGYSVSREKKESFPLTVTSAQKNPTAFYLCASSRTGYHGYTFGSGTRLTVV.

The chain has TRBV7-2 and TRBJ1-1; D is possibly TRBD1 (5 bases). Germline V lookup: CDR1 SGHTA, CDR2 FQGNSA. The CDR3 is 15 amino acids. Trimming took off 5 bases at V and 2 bases at J, with 15 bases between the two ends. CDR3 in amino acids: CASSLGLTGNTEAFF. The CDR3 DNA sequence: TGTGCCAGCAGCCTCGGACTTACAGGAAACACTGAAGCTTTCTTT.

V usage is TRBV5-1 and J usage is TRBJ1-4; D not certain. CDR3 length: 12 residues. CDR1 and CDR2 from the germline V gene are SGHRS and YFSETQ. V gave up 7 bases and J gave up 2 bases, with 6 bases separating them. The CDR3 is CASGPTNEKLFF. CDR3 coding DNA: TGCGCCAGCGGACCCACTAATGAAAAACTGTTTTTT.

This clone was seen only once. The rearrangement links TRBV11-1 to TRBJ2-1; D is perhaps TRBD1 (6 bases). V was pared by 3 bases and J by 2 bases, with 11 bases between. In germline, CDR1 is SGHAT, CDR2 FQDESV (reference sequence). CDR3 length equals 15 residues. The CDR3 sequence: CASSFGQGTYNEQFF. DNA of the CDR3: TGTGCCAGCAGCTTTGGCCAGGGGACCTACAATGAGCAGTTCTTC.

This clone was observed once. The V gene is TRBV6-5, the J gene TRBJ1-5, with 7 bases lining up with TRBD1. This CDR3 is built from 15 residues. Germline CDR1 MNHEY, CDR2 SVGAGI. V shed 5 bases and J 6 bases; nucleotides not matched to a gene: 10. The CDR3 sequence is CASSPDRVDGQPQHF. The CDR3 nucleotides read TGTGCCAGCAGTCCCGACAGGGTCGACGGTCAGCCCCAGCATTTT.

This chain connects TRBV7-2 to TRBJ1-2; D call uncertain. The germline V gene has CDR1 SGHTA and CDR2 FQGNSA. The CDR3 has 14 amino acids. The V gene lost 5 bases and the J gene lost 2 bases, with 12 bases spanning the gap. The DNA of the CDR3 is TGTGCCAGCAGCCCCTACGTCGAGAACTATGGCTACACCTTC. Protein: CASSPYVENYGYTF.

The genes are TRBV19 and TRBJ1-4; TRBD1 matches at 7 bases. This CDR3 has 16 residues. Looked up from germline, CDR1 is LNHDA and CDR2 is SQIVND (reference sequence). The V gene end was trimmed by 5 bases and the J gene end by 8 bases; junction bases not matched to a gene: 14. DNA of the CDR3: TGTGCCAGTAGTCCCCAGGACAGGCCACCAGAGGAAAAACTGTTTTTT. Protein product: CASSPQDRPPEEKLFF.

This clone was detected once. V gene TRBV4-3 combines with J gene TRBJ1-5, with D uncertain. With 1 base removed from V and 0 bases from J, the gap between germline ends came to 10 bases. Germline values: CDR1 LGHNA, CDR2 YSLEER. The length of the CDR3 is 16 residues. The chain's CDR3 is CASSQGTEGSNQPQHF. The CDR3 region has the DNA TGCGCCAGCAGCCAAGGTACGGAAGGTAGCAATCAGCCCCAGCATTTT.

This chain links TRBV5-1 with TRBJ1-5; D call uncertain. The CDR3 runs to 15 residues. V dropped 0 bases and J dropped 7 bases, with 14 bases sitting between them. Per germline, CDR1 SGHRS and CDR2 YFSETQ. The DNA for the CDR3 is TGCGCCAGCAGCTTGGCCACCGGGCTGGGCCAGCCCCAGCATTTT. It specifies CASSLATGLGQPQHF.

The V gene is TRBV4-1, the J gene TRBJ1-5; D call uncertain. Germline CDR1 is MGHRA and CDR2 is YSYEKL. The CDR3 contains 13 residues. Trimming left V 1 base short and J 4 bases short, with 5 bases between. CDR3 bases: TGCGCCAGCAGCCAAGCGAGGAATCAGCCCCAGCATTTT. It codes for CASSQARNQPQHF.

The rearrangement links TRBV6-5 to TRBJ2-1; D is unclear. Germline V gives CDR1 MNHEY, CDR2 SVGAGI. This CDR3 contains 16 residues. Trimming removed 2 bases at V and 0 bases at J, with 11 bases between. CDR3: CASSYRSDTSYNEQFF. The CDR3 region has the DNA TGTGCCAGCAGTTACCGGAGTGACACCTCCTACAATGAGCAGTTCTTC.

The rearrangement uses TRBV7-2 and TRBJ2-7; D is unresolved. The germline V gene encodes CDR1 SGHTA and CDR2 FQGNSA. V lost 2 bases to trimming and J lost 2 bases, with 7 bases between them. This CDR3 is built from 13 residues. The CDR3 region is CASSLFKAYEQYF. The CDR3 nucleotides read TGTGCCAGCAGCTTATTCAAGGCCTACGAGCAGTACTTC. The entire variable domain, with the rest obtained from reference TRBV7-2 and TRBJ2-7, is as follows: GAGVSQSPSNKVTEKGKDVELRCDPISGHTALYWYRQSLGQGLEFLIYFQGNSAPDKSGLPSDRFSAERTGGSVSTLTIQRTQQEDSAVYLCASSLFKAYEQYFGPGTRLTVT.

The J gene is TRBJ1-4, the V gene TRBV5-4; 7 bases agree with TRBD1. Germline CDR1 SGHNT, CDR2 YYREEE (reference sequence). The CDR3 covers 14 residues. V gave up 1 base and J gave up 3 bases; unmatched junction bases: 0. DNA of the CDR3: TGTGCCAGCAGCTTGACAGGGGCTAATGAAAAACTGTTTTTT. Protein sequence: CASSLTGANEKLFF.

The chain recombines TRBV7-2 with TRBJ1-5, with TRBD1 as a possible D gene (6 bases). CDR1 and CDR2 from the germline V gene are SGHTA and FQGNSA. Trimming removed 1 base at V and 7 bases at J, with 14 bases between. CDR3 length: 15 residues. This CDR3 is CASSLVSRGGQPQHF. CDR3 in DNA: TGTGCCAGCAGCTTAGTAAGCAGGGGTGGCCAGCCCCAGCATTTT. Full variable domain (rest looked up from reference TRBV7-2 and TRBJ1-5): GAGVSQSPSNKVTEKGKDVELRCDPISGHTALYWYRQSLGQGLEFLIYFQGNSAPDKSGLPSDRFSAERTGGSVSTLTIQRTQQEDSAVYLCASSLVSRGGQPQHFGDGTRLSIL.

This chain links TRBV2 with TRBJ2-4; TRBD2 aligns across 12 bases. V shed 8 bases, J shed 3 bases, and the junction held 8 bases outside the gene matches. The CDR3 has 16 residues. Germline values: CDR1 SNHLY, CDR2 FYNNEI. CDR3: CASAATSGGVKNIQYF. In nucleotides, the CDR3 is TGTGCCAGCGCAGCGACTAGCGGGGGTGTCAAAAACATTCAGTACTTC.

This chain links TRBV12-3 or TRBV12-4 with TRBJ2-5, with TRBD1 matching 7 bases. The ends lost 6 bases at V and 1 base at J; junction bases unmatched: 2. CDR3 length equals 13 residues. This chain's CDR3 is CASRRDSQETQYF. CDR3 in DNA: TGTGCCAGCAGACGGGACAGCCAAGAGACCCAGTACTTC.

The rearrangement uses TRBV7-9 and TRBJ1-4, with D unclear. CDR1 SEHNR and CDR2 FQNEAQ come from the germline V gene (reference sequence). The ends were cut back, 6 bases at V and 2 bases at J, with 10 bases in the middle. The CDR3 spans 14 residues. The CDR3 is CASSRGSTNEKLFF. DNA of the CDR3: TGTGCCAGCAGTCGAGGAAGCACTAATGAAAAACTGTTTTTT.

This sequence joins TRBV18 and TRBJ1-2; the D is unclear. The CDR3 loop spans 18 amino acids. V lost 3 bases, J lost 2 bases, and 22 bases lay in between. Germline V gene lookup returns CDR1 KGHSH and CDR2 LQKENI. CDR3 DNA sequence: TGTGCCAGCTCACCCTTTGCCCCGAGGGAAGCACCAAACTATGGCTACACCTTC. Translating gives CASSPFAPREAPNYGYTF.

Only a few counts were recorded for this clone. The chain carries TRBV28 and TRBJ2-5, with 10 bases that match TRBD1. Germline values: CDR1 MDHEN, CDR2 SYDVKM. The CDR3 is 17 amino acids. V trimming: 5 bases; J trimming: 5 bases; junction bases outside the gene matches: 14. CDR3 amino acids: CASSRAYRQGAGETQYF. The CDR3 DNA sequence: TGTGCCAGCAGTCGAGCGTACAGACAGGGGGCGGGTGAGACCCAGTACTTC. Full variable domain (outside the CDR3, taken from reference TRBV28 and TRBJ2-5): DVKVTQSSRYLVKRTGEKVFLECVQDMDHENMFWYRQDPGLGLRLIYFSYDVKMKEKGDIPEGYSVSREKKERFSLILESASTNQTSMYLCASSRAYRQGAGETQYFGPGTRLLVL.

The chain links TRBV10-2 to TRBJ2-1; 10 bases are shared with TRBD2. The trim removed 0 bases at V and 9 bases at J, leaving 11 bases unmatched. CDR3 size: 17 residues. Germline assignment: CDR1 WSHSY and CDR2 SAAADI. Written as DNA, the CDR3 is TGCGCCAGCAGTGAGTCTCGAGCGGGGGGGCTTATGGGTGAGCAGTTCTTC. Its translation: CASSESRAGGLMGEQFF.

The rearrangement links TRBV27 to TRBJ1-4; D not certain. Germline V gene sequence: CDR1 MNHEY, CDR2 SMNVEV (reference sequence). This CDR3 is built from 14 residues. V was cut by 5 bases and J by 3 bases, with 10 bases left in between. In DNA, the CDR3 is TGTGCCAGCAGTCTCAGGATGGCTAATGAAAAACTGTTTTTT. Its protein product is CASSLRMANEKLFF.

The V call is TRBV18, the J call TRBJ1-2; 9 bases agree with TRBD1. The CDR3 has 16 residues. Germline V gene sequence: CDR1 KGHSH, CDR2 LQKENI. V lost 0 bases, J lost 4 bases, and 6 bases stayed unmatched. The CDR3 protein is CASSPPGQGRIYGYTF. For the CDR3, the DNA is TGTGCCAGCTCACCACCGGGACAGGGCAGGATCTATGGCTACACCTTC.

The chain has TRBV20-1 and TRBJ2-1, with D possibly TRBD2 on 6 matching bases. The CDR3 sequence is 14 residues long. The germline gives CDR1 DFQATT, CDR2 SNEGSKA (reference sequence). V was clipped by 3 bases and J by 8 bases, with 17 bases between them. In DNA, the CDR3 is TGCAGTGCTAGTAAGGTTGCGGAGGGCCATGAGCAGTTCTTC. Its translation is CSASKVAEGHEQFF.

The CDR3 nucleotides read TGTGCCAGCAGCTTTGGACAGAGCTCCTACAATGAGCAGTTCTTC. Protein sequence: CASSFGQSSYNEQFF. V and J are TRBV7-2 and TRBJ2-1; TRBD1 is a possible D gene (6 bases). Germline values: CDR1 SGHTA, CDR2 FQGNSA. Trimming stripped 3 bases from V and 0 bases from J, with 9 bases between. The CDR3 contains 15 residues. Drawing the rest from reference TRBV7-2 and TRBJ2-1, the complete variable domain is GAGVSQSPSNKVTEKGKDVELRCDPISGHTALYWYRQSLGQGLEFLIYFQGNSAPDKSGLPSDRFSAERTGGSVSTLTIQRTQQEDSAVYLCASSFGQSSYNEQFFGPGTRLTVL.

The V and J genes are TRBV6-2 or TRBV6-3 and TRBJ1-2; 9 nucleotides agree with TRBD1. Germline V CDR1 and CDR2: MNHEY, SVGEGT. V trimming: 6 bases; J trimming: 7 bases; junction bases outside the gene matches: 18. This CDR3 region has 17 residues. This CDR3 reads CASSRLGTGGALIGYTF. CDR3 sequence (DNA): TGTGCCAGCAGCCGACTTGGCACAGGGGGCGCTCTCATTGGCTACACCTTC.

This clone appeared a few times. The chain recombines TRBV5-1 with TRBJ2-7; 8 bases are shared with TRBD1. The CDR3 is made up of 15 amino acids. With V trimmed by 4 bases and J by 2 bases, 8 bases remained unmatched. Germline values: CDR1 SGHRS, CDR2 YFSETQ. The CDR3 sequence is CASSGSGTGTYEQYF. CDR3 in DNA: TGCGCCAGCAGCGGGTCAGGGACAGGTACCTACGAGCAGTACTTC.